The source of this T cell receptor (beta chain) is a study of neoadjuvant anti-PD-1 for oral cavity cancer. Overall study: Non-progressing patients received a fourth nivolumab dose near day 43, then surgery on days 50-56. Study observations and caveats: Each response group had just three patients in TCR analyses. Treg/Th17 ratio rose with pretreatment blood and fell with post-treatment tumor TCRbeta clonality.

Concerning this clone: Its antigen is unidentified.

Produced via immunoSEQ multiplex PCR; TCRdb's table is partial and in-frame only. The sample has 55,000 to 75,000 clones; roughly nine tenths are singletons. Described time point: after neoadjuvant nivolumab, at surgical resection. PBMCs were not maintained or expanded in culture before analysis. Germline assignment: CDR1 SNHLY and CDR2 FYNNEI. The CDR3 has 14 amino acids. Trimming removed 2 bases at V and 5 bases at J, with 11 bases between. The sequenced sample was PBMCs, obtained after nivolumab (anti-PD-1) treatment. The genes are TRBV2 and TRBJ2-3, with a weak D call TRBD1 (6 bases). The receptor comes from a person between 35 and 79 years old with oral cavity squamous cell carcinoma. CDR3 amino acids: CASSEPNREDTQYF. In DNA form, the CDR3 reads TGTGCCAGCAGTGAACCCAACAGGGAAGATACGCAGTATTTT. Combining the CDR3 with reference TRBV2 and TRBJ2-3 gives the whole variable domain EPEVTQTPSHQVTQMGQEVILRCVPISNHLYFYWYRQILGQKVEFLVSFYNNEISEKSEIFDDQFSVERPDGSNFTLKIRSTKLEDSAMYFCASSEPNREDTQYFGPGTRLTVL.